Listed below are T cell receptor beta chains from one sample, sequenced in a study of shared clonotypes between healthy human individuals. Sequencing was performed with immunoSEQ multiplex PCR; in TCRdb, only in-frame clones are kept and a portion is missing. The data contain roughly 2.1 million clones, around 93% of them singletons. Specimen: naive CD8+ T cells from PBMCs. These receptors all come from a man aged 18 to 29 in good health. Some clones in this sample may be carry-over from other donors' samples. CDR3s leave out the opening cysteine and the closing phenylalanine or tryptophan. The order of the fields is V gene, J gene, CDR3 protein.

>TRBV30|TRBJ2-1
AWSLTYEQF
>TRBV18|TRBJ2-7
ASSPTPRDRAYEQY
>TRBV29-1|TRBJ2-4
SVGGQGNIQY
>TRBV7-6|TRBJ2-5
ASSFDREGGRETQY
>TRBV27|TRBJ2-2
ASSLIGLAGVLSTGELF
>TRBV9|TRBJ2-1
ASGRGSGRASNEQF
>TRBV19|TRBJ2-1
ASGYRGSYNEQF
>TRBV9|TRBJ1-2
ASSGVRDESSYGYT
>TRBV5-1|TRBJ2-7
ASGPLGDSSYEQY
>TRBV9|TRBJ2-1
ASGTSGNYNEQF
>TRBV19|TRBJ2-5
ASSAPGQSKETQY
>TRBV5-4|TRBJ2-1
ASSPGTDYNEQF
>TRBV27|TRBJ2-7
ASSLKSPRENYEQY
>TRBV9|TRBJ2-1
ASSVTGSSHNEQF
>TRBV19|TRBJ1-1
ASSISRNTEAF
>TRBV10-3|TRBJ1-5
AISESHDFSGNQPQH
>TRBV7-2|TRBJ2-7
ASSLARGAGNEQY
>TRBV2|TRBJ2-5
ASSEEVQGKGETQY
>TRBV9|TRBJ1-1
ASSDGTGANTEAF
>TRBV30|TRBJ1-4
AWSSGTGIQKLF
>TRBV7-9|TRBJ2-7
ASSAGLAGRYEQY
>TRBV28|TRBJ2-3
ASSSDTGWADTQY
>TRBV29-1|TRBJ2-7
SVEGGDRGLTYEQY
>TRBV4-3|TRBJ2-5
ASSQLTGTAQETQY
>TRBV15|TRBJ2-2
ATSRVWELAGEELF
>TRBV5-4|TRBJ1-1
AGGGPNTEAF
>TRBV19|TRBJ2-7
ASSSTGAEQY
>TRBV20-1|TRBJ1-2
SASHRGHYT
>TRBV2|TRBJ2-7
ASSPRQVIYEQY
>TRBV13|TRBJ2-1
ASSKGDLSYNEQF
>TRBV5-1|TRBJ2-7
ASSSRRAKGDEQY
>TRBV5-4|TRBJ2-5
ASSGGQGGETQY
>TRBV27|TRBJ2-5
ASRLAGGGLGTQY
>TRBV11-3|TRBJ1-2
ASSLEGQGYGYT
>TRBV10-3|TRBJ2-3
AISEDRGKSDTQY
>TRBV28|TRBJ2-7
ASSLKGFTYYEQY
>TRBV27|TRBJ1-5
ASSWGPSNQPQH
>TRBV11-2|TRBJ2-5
ASRRGGRPEETQY
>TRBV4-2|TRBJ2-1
ASSQEPGLAGVNEQF
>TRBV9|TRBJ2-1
ASSGHNNVSPRAYNEQF
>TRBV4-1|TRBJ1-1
ASSPHMGDGNTEAF
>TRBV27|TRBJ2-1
ASIPGQPSYNEQF
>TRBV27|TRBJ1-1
ASSFRGQRNTEAF
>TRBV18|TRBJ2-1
ASSETSGRRYNEQF
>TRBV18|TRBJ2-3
ASSPTWGDTQY
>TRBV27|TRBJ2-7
ASSILLAEGTYEQY